Below, one T cell receptor beta chain is given with its context. The CDR3 loop spans 11 amino acids. Germline CDR1 is SGHTA and CDR2 is FQGNSA. Trimming pared 5 bases from V and 1 base from J, leaving 3 bases between. Here immunoSEQ multiplex PCR was the method, and the copy in TCRdb shows in-frame clones only, minus some. The table lists around 220,000 clones, 80% to 95% of them singletons. The data derive from a study of blood T cell repertoires in COVID-19. On the study more broadly: From T cells, B-cell-depleted T cells, or PBMCs came the material, which was cDNA or gDNA.

Researchers sorted participants into cohorts using their self-reported clinical history. Cohort 3 donors counted as recovered after two negative PCRs, clearance, or resolved symptoms. The sample was PBMCs or T cells enriched from blood (not recorded which). The rearrangement links TRBV7-2 to TRBJ2-7; D unresolved. The clonotype was recovered from a woman younger than 30 who had recovered from COVID-19. The CDR3 bases are TGTGCCAGCAGCCCTTCCTACGAGCAGTACTTC. Translating gives CASSPSYEQYF.